The 25 T cell receptor beta chains below were found in one sample sequenced in a study of blood T cell repertoires in COVID-19. Method: immunoSEQ multiplex PCR; TCRdb's copy keeps in-frame clones and lacks some. The sample holds 200,000 to 250,000 clones; around 85% are singletons and the top ten take approximately 4%. Sample: peripheral blood. These receptors were taken from a woman aged 40 to 55 with active or convalescent COVID-19.

The CDR3 DNA is TGTGCCACCAGCAGAGAGATACGGACGGGGAACTCTGGAAACACCATATATTTT. The encoded protein is CATSREIRTGNSGNTIYF. This sequence joins TRBV15 and TRBJ1-3; D unclear. The germline V gene encodes CDR1 LNHNV and CDR2 YYDKDF (reference sequence). V was trimmed by 0 bases and J by 0 bases, leaving 15 bases between them. The CDR3 extends over 18 amino acids.

This clone was detected only a few times. This chain joins TRBV5-1 and TRBJ1-1; a weak D match, TRBD1 (5 bases). CDR1 is SGHRS, CDR2 YFSETQ, per germline. The V end was cut by 5 bases, the J end by 4 bases, with 12 bases between. This CDR3 is built from 13 residues. CDR3 residues: CASSTGEVTEAFF. CDR3 nucleotides: TGCGCCAGCAGTACGGGGGAGGTCACTGAAGCTTTCTTT.

This clone appeared a few times. The rearrangement joins TRBV19 to TRBJ1-4, with D possibly TRBD1 on 5 matching bases. The CDR3 loop spans 15 amino acids. Germline CDR1 reads LNHDA; CDR2 reads SQIVND (reference sequence). Trimming removed 1 base from V and 3 bases from J, with 9 bases in between. In DNA, the CDR3 is TGTGCCAGTAGTATAGCTGGGGCGCCTAATGAAAAACTGTTTTTT. It specifies CASSIAGAPNEKLFF.

The genes are TRBV11-1 and TRBJ1-1; 9 nucleotides align to TRBD1. The length of the CDR3 is 15 residues. CDR1 is SGHAT, CDR2 FQDESV, per germline (reference sequence). The junction had 5 bases not matched to a gene; V was cut back by 5 bases and J by 1 base. The CDR3 loop is CASSPRDRANTEAFF. In DNA form, the CDR3 reads TGTGCCAGCAGCCCCCGGGACAGGGCGAACACTGAAGCTTTCTTT.

The V call is TRBV5-6, the J call TRBJ1-2, with 7 positions matching TRBD1. V lost 0 bases and J lost 3; bases outside the gene matches: 14. Germline V lookup: CDR1 SGHDT, CDR2 YYEEEE. This CDR3 spans 18 amino acids. This chain's CDR3 is CASSLAFVMEGADYGYTF. CDR3 nucleotides: TGTGCCAGCAGCTTGGCCTTTGTAATGGAGGGGGCGGACTATGGCTACACCTTC.

This clone was seen once. Relative to the germline gene, one junction end is altered; a read error may explain this. V and J are TRBV13 and TRBJ1-1; D is undetermined. This CDR3 contains 14 residues. Per the germline V gene, CDR1 is PRHDT and CDR2 is FYEKMQ (reference sequence). The CDR3, as DNA: TGTGTCAGCAGCTTAGGGTCAGTGAACACTGAAGCTTTCTTT. It yields the protein CVSSLGSVNTEAFF.

This chain joins TRBV5-1 and TRBJ1-1; a possible D gene is TRBD1 (6 bases). Trimming pared 4 bases from V and 0 bases from J, leaving 10 bases between. This CDR3 is built from 14 residues. Germline V CDR1 and CDR2: SGHRS, YFSETQ. This chain's CDR3 is CASSEQGVNTEAFF. CDR3 DNA sequence: TGCGCCAGCAGCGAACAGGGTGTGAACACTGAAGCTTTCTTT.

The CDR3 nucleotides read TGTGCCAGCAGCCTCCGGGGTTCGCACTATGGCTACACCTTC. Translating gives CASSLRGSHYGYTF. The J gene is TRBJ1-2, the V gene TRBV11-2; D is uncertain. V was shortened by 5 bases and J by 3 bases, with 13 bases between the two germline ends. CDR3 length equals 14 residues. The V gene's germline CDR1 is SGHAT and CDR2 FQNNGV. Full variable domain (remainder filled in from reference TRBV11-2 and TRBJ1-2): EAGVAQSPRYKIIEKRQSVAFWCNPISGHATLYWYQQILGQGPKLLIQFQNNGVVDDSQLPKDRFSAERLKGVDSTLKIQPAKLEDSAVYLCASSLRGSHYGYTFGSGTRLTVV.

The V gene is TRBV5-8, the J gene TRBJ2-3; 9 bases are a match to TRBD1. V trimming: 4 bases; J trimming: 2 bases; junction bases outside the gene matches: 5. CDR1 SGHTS and CDR2 YDEGEE come from the germline V gene. The CDR3 covers 15 residues. CDR3 sequence: CASSPTGGFTDTQYF. CDR3 nucleotide sequence: TGTGCCAGCAGCCCGACAGGGGGGTTCACAGATACGCAGTATTTT.

This sequence joins TRBV30 and TRBJ1-5; D remains ambiguous. The V and J ends lost 2 bases and 1 base respectively, with 12 bases between them. CDR3 size: 15 residues. In germline, CDR1 is GTSNPN, CDR2 SVGIG (reference sequence). This CDR3 is CAWSIRGSSNQPQHF. CDR3 bases: TGTGCCTGGAGTATCAGAGGGTCGAGCAATCAGCCCCAGCATTTT. Supplemented by reference TRBV30 and TRBJ1-5, the full variable domain reads SQTIHQWPATLVQPVGSPLSLECTVEGTSNPNLYWYRQAAGRGLQLLFYSVGIGQISSEVPQNLSASRPQDRQFILSSKKLLLSDSGFYLCAWSIRGSSNQPQHFGDGTRLSIL.

The chain links TRBV19 to TRBJ2-1, with 7 bases aligning to TRBD1. This CDR3 contains 15 residues. V shed 5 bases, J shed 2 bases, and the junction held 6 bases outside the gene matches. Germline CDR1 reads LNHDA; CDR2 reads SQIVND (reference sequence). The CDR3 DNA is TGTGCCAGTAGTCCCCGGGACAGACCCTACAATGAGCAGTTCTTC. This sequence encodes CASSPRDRPYNEQFF.

The V gene is TRBV27, the J gene TRBJ1-3, with TRBD1 identical over 9 bases. Germline CDR1 MNHEY, CDR2 SMNVEV (reference sequence). The length of the CDR3 is 15 residues. The junction had 3 bases not matched to a gene; V was cut back by 2 bases and J by 4 bases. CDR3 nucleotide sequence: TGTGCCAGCAGTTTAGACAGGGGGGCCGGAAACACCATATATTTT. This codes for CASSLDRGAGNTIYF.

The gene calls are TRBV20-1 and TRBJ1-2; weak D call: TRBD1 (5 bases). This CDR3 contains 11 residues. Germline loops: CDR1 DFQATT, CDR2 SNEGSKA (reference sequence). V was cut by 5 bases and J by 7 bases, with 11 bases left in between. CDR3: CSALRGGGYTF. The CDR3 nucleotides are TGCAGTGCTCTCCGCGGGGGTGGCTACACCTTC.

The rearrangement links TRBV6-5 to TRBJ1-2, with 7 bases fitting TRBD1. The V gene's germline CDR1 is MNHEY and CDR2 SVGAGI. The CDR3 has 13 amino acids. V dropped 7 bases and J dropped 4; count of bases not matched to a gene: 6. CDR3 DNA sequence: TGTGCCAGCAAACCTGGGGACAGCTATGGCTACACCTTC. Its protein product is CASKPGDSYGYTF.

The CDR3 region has the DNA TGCAGCGTTGAGACAGGGAGCGGGGCCAACGTCCTGACTTTC. Residues: CSVETGSGANVLTF. The J gene is TRBJ2-6, the V gene TRBV29-1; TRBD1 matches at 7 bases. The germline V gene has CDR1 SQVTM and CDR2 ANQGSEA. The CDR3 extends over 14 amino acids. After removal of 3 bases from V and 4 bases from J, the junction contained 3 bases not matched to a gene. The whole variable domain, filled in from reference TRBV29-1 and TRBJ2-6, reads SAVISQKPSRDICQRGTSLTIQCQVDSQVTMMFWYRQQPGQSLTLIATANQGSEATYESGFVIDKFPISRPNLTFSTLTVSNMSPEDSSIYLCSVETGSGANVLTFGAGSRLTVL.

J is TRBJ1-6 and V is TRBV6-6, with D hard to call. Germline V lookup: CDR1 MNHNY, CDR2 SVGAGI (reference sequence). The length of the CDR3 is 15 residues. V was trimmed by 6 bases and J by 0 bases, leaving 9 bases between them. The CDR3 loop reads CASSSSRSYNSPLHF. For the CDR3, the DNA is TGTGCCAGCAGCAGTTCACGCTCCTATAATTCACCCCTCCACTTT.

Here the CDR3 reads CASSFPGGANNEQFF. The CDR3 coding sequence is TGTGCCAGCAGTTTTCCGGGGGGGGCCAACAATGAGCAGTTCTTC. The chain has TRBV28 and TRBJ2-1; TRBD2 agrees at 8 bases. The germline V gene has CDR1 MDHEN and CDR2 SYDVKM. V shed 3 bases, J shed 5 bases, and the junction held 6 bases outside the gene matches. This CDR3 spans 15 amino acids. The variable domain in full, completed from reference TRBV28 and TRBJ2-1, reads DVKVTQSSRYLVKRTGEKVFLECVQDMDHENMFWYRQDPGLGLRLIYFSYDVKMKEKGDIPEGYSVSREKKERFSLILESASTNQTSMYLCASSFPGGANNEQFFGPGTRLTVL.

This chain links TRBV5-6 with TRBJ2-1; a weak D match, TRBD1 (5 bases). Trimming took 0 bases from V and 3 from J, leaving 13 bases between them. This CDR3 is 16 amino acids long. Germline loops: CDR1 SGHDT, CDR2 YYEEEE. The CDR3 is CASSLEGLWDYNEQFF. The CDR3 DNA follows: TGTGCCAGCAGCTTGGAGGGGTTATGGGACTACAATGAGCAGTTCTTC.

The V gene is TRBV7-3, the J gene TRBJ1-2; the D is unclear. In germline, CDR1 is SGHTA, CDR2 FQGTGA. The CDR3 extends over 13 amino acids. Trimming left V 2 bases short and J 4 bases short, with 8 bases between. The CDR3 DNA reads TGTGCCAGCAGCTTAGAGGGAGGCTATGGCTACACCTTC. The encoded protein is CASSLEGGYGYTF.

This sequence joins TRBV6-5 and TRBJ1-5; D is ambiguous. The CDR3 has 13 amino acids. CDR1 and CDR2 (germline): MNHEY, SVGAGI. The V end was cut by 6 bases, the J end by 2 bases, with 8 bases between. DNA for the CDR3: TGTGCCAGCAGGGGGAGAGGCAATCAGCCCCAGCATTTT. This codes for CASRGRGNQPQHF.

The CDR3 here is CASSLEPGTPEEYF. CDR3 sequence (DNA): TGCGCCAGCAGCTTGGAACCCGGGACTCCAGAGGAGTACTTC. This chain joins TRBV5-1 and TRBJ2-7, with D maybe TRBD2 (6 bases). From germline, CDR1 is SGHRS and CDR2 YFSETQ. This CDR3 spans 14 amino acids. Trimming cost V 0 bases and J 11 bases, with 18 bases left between them. The variable domain in full, completed from reference TRBV5-1 and TRBJ2-7, reads KAGVTQTPRYLIKTRGQQVTLSCSPISGHRSVSWYQQTPGQGLQFLFEYFSETQRNKGNFPGRFSGRQFSNSRSEMNVSTLELGDSALYLCASSLEPGTPEEYFGPGTRLTVT.

The gene calls are TRBV18 and TRBJ2-7, with D perhaps TRBD2 (6 bases). Germline V gene data show CDR1 as KGHSH and CDR2 as LQKENI. This CDR3 has 12 amino acids. V was shortened by 1 base and J by 6 bases, with 7 bases between the two germline ends. The CDR3 nucleotides read TGTGCCAGCTCACCACGGGGAGGCGAGCAGTACGTC. Translation gives CASSPRGGEQYV.

The rearrangement joins TRBV18 to TRBJ1-1; 9 bases agree with TRBD1. The CDR3 is 15 residues long. Germline V gene lookup returns CDR1 KGHSH and CDR2 LQKENI. J gave up 2 bases and V 3 bases, and 4 bases lay outside the gene matches. CDR3 amino acids: CASSPTQGANTEAFF. The CDR3 DNA follows: TGTGCCAGCTCACCTACACAGGGGGCCAACACTGAAGCTTTCTTT.

The genes are TRBV18 and TRBJ2-1, with no clear D. The CDR3 runs to 15 residues. Trimming stripped 0 bases from V and 3 bases from J, with 9 bases between. Germline V CDR1 and CDR2: KGHSH, LQKENI. CDR3 in DNA: TGTGCCAGCTCACCACCAGGTTCGGGCTACAATGAGCAGTTCTTC. Translating it yields CASSPPGSGYNEQFF. Filled out from reference TRBV18 and TRBJ2-1, the complete variable domain reads NAGVMQNPRHLVRRRGQEARLRCSPMKGHSHVYWYRQLPEEGLKFMVYLQKENIIDESGMPKERFSAEFPKEGPSILRIQQVVRGDSAAYFCASSPPGSGYNEQFFGPGTRLTVL.

CDR3 residues: CASRPGGGEGALHF. The DNA of the CDR3 is TGTGCCAGCAGGCCCGGGGGGGGCGAGGGGGCCCTCCACTTT. The chain recombines TRBV3-1 (or the pseudogene TRBV3-2) with TRBJ1-6; the D gene is possibly TRBD1 (6 bases). CDR3 size: 14 residues. Germline assignment: CDR1 LGHDT and CDR2 YNNKEL (reference sequence). Trimming pared 6 bases from V and 14 bases from J, leaving 20 bases between.